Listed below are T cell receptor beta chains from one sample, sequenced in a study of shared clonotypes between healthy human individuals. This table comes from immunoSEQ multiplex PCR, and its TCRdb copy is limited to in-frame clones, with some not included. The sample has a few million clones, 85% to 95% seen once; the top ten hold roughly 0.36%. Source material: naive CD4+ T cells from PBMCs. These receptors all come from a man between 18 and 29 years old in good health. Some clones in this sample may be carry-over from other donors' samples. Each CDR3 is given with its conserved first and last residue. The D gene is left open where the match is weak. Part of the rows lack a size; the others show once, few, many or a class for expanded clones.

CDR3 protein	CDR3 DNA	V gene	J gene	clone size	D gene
CASSLASLAGGLNEQFF	TGTGCCAGCAGCTTAGCCTCACTAGCGGGAGGGTTAAATGAGCAGTTCTTC	TRBV7-3	TRBJ2-1	-	TRBD2
CASSWSSYEQYF	TGTGCCAGCAGCTGGAGCTCCTACGAGCAGTACTTC	TRBV7-9	TRBJ2-7	-	-
CASSVDGAGDIYEQYF	TGTGCCAGCAGCGTAGATGGGGCGGGAGATATTTACGAGCAGTACTTC	TRBV9	TRBJ2-7	-	TRBD2
CASSPQTSGIRGELFF	TGTGCCAGCAGCCCGCAGACTAGCGGCATCAGGGGGGAGCTGTTTTTT	TRBV9	TRBJ2-2	once	TRBD2
CASSVVGLAPDTQYF	TGTGCCAGCAGCGTAGTCGGGCTAGCCCCAGATACGCAGTATTTT	TRBV9	TRBJ2-3	-	-
CASRLEGDYSNQPQHF	TGTGCCAGCAGACTAGAGGGGGACTATAGCAATCAGCCCCAGCATTTT	TRBV28	TRBJ1-5	-	-
CASSQTSFGTDTQYF	TGCGCCAGCAGCCAGACTAGCTTTGGCACAGATACGCAGTATTTT	TRBV4-1	TRBJ2-3	-	TRBD2
CASSWAGGARLETQYF	TGTGCCAGCAGCTGGGCGGGGGGGGCCCGTCTAGAGACCCAGTACTTC	TRBV5-4	TRBJ2-5	-	TRBD2
CSVVGPGGFTDTQYF	TGCAGCGTTGTCGGTCCGGGAGGATTCACAGATACGCAGTATTTT	TRBV29-1	TRBJ2-3	once	TRBD2
CATGTDWGTQYF	TGTGCCACCGGGACAGACTGGGGAACCCAGTACTTC	TRBV10-3	TRBJ2-5	-	TRBD1
CASSLGSAGGGTGELFF	TGTGCCAGCAGCTTAGGCTCAGCGGGAGGGGGAACCGGGGAGCTGTTTTTT	TRBV7-2	TRBJ2-2	-	TRBD2
CASSPDGGAIYEQYF	TGCGCCAGCAGCCCGGACGGGGGCGCAATCTACGAGCAGTACTTC	TRBV5-1	TRBJ2-7	-	-
CASSLDGGAYEQYF	TGTGCCAGCAGCTTAGACGGGGGGGCCTACGAGCAGTACTTC	TRBV7-2	TRBJ2-7	-	TRBD2
CAIGQGKTNEKLFF	TGTGCCATCGGACAGGGAAAGACTAATGAAAAACTGTTTTTT	TRBV10-3	TRBJ1-4	-	TRBD1
CSVGANYGYTF	TGCAGTGTGGGGGCGAACTATGGCTACACCTTC	TRBV20-1	TRBJ1-2	-	-
CASSLDIPRAYEQYF	TGTGCCAGCAGTTTAGACATCCCGAGGGCCTACGAGCAGTACTTC	TRBV28	TRBJ2-7	-	-
CASSLSSNYGYTF	TGTGCCAGCAGTTTATCATCGAACTATGGCTACACCTTC	TRBV28	TRBJ1-2	-	-